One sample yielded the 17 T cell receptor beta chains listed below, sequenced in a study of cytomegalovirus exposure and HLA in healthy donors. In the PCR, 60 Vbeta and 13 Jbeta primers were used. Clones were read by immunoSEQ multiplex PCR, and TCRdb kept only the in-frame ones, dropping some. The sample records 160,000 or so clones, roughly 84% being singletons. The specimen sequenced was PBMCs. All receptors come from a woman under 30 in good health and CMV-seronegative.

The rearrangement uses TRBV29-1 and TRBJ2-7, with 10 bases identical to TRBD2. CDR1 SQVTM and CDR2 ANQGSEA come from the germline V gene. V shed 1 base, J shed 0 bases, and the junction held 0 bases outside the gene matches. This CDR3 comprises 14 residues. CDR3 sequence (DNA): TGCAGCGTTGAAGGGACTAGCGGCTCCTACGAGCAGTACTTC. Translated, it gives CSVEGTSGSYEQYF.

DNA for the CDR3: TGCGCCAGCAGCCAAGTTATCCGGGGGGACATTCAGTACTTC. The encoded protein is CASSQVIRGDIQYF. The chain uses TRBV4-1 and TRBJ2-4, with 7 bases fitting TRBD2. This CDR3 region has 14 residues. The V gene's germline CDR1 is MGHRA and CDR2 YSYEKL. Trimming removed 1 base from V and 8 bases from J; junction bases left unmatched: 5.

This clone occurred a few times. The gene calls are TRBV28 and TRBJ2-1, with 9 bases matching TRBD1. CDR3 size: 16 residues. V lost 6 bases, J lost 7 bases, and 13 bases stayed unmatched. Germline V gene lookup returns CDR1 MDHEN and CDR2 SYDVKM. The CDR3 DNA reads TGTGCCAGCAGGCCCCCTGGCGGACAGGGGAAAAATGAGCAGTTCTTC. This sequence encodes CASRPPGGQGKNEQFF.

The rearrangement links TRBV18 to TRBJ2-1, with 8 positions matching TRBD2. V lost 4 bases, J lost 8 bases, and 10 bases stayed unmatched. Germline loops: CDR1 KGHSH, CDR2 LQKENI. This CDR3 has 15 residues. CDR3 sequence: CASSRLREAKDEQFF. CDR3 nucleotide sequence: TGTGCCAGCTCACGCCTGCGGGAGGCTAAGGATGAGCAGTTCTTC.

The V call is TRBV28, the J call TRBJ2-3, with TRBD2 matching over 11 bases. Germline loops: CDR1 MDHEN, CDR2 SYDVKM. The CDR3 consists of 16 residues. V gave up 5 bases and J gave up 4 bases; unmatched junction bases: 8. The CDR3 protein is CASSPRLAGSSDTQYF. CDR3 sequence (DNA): TGTGCCAGCAGTCCGAGACTAGCGGGGTCTTCAGATACGCAGTATTTT. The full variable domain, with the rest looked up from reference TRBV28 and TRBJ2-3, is DVKVTQSSRYLVKRTGEKVFLECVQDMDHENMFWYRQDPGLGLRLIYFSYDVKMKEKGDIPEGYSVSREKKERFSLILESASTNQTSMYLCASSPRLAGSSDTQYFGPGTRLTVL.

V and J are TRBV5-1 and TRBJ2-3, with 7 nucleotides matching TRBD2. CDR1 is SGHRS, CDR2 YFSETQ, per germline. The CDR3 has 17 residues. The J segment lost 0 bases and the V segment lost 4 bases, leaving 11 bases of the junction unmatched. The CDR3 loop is CASSRAASGTSTDTQYF. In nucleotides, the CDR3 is TGCGCCAGCAGCCGGGCCGCTAGCGGAACTAGCACAGATACGCAGTATTTT.

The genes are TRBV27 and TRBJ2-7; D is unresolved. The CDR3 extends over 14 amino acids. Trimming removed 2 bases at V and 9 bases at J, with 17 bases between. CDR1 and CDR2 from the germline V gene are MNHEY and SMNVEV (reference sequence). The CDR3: CASSLGPSYDGQYF. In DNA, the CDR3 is TGTGCCAGCAGTTTAGGGCCCTCCTACGACGGGCAGTACTTC.

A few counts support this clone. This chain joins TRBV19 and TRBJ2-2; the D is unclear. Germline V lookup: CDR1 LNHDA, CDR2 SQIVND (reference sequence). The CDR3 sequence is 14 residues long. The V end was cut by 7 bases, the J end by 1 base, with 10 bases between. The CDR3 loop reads CASIPVENTGELFF. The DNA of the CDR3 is TGTGCCAGTATCCCGGTCGAGAACACCGGGGAGCTGTTTTTT.

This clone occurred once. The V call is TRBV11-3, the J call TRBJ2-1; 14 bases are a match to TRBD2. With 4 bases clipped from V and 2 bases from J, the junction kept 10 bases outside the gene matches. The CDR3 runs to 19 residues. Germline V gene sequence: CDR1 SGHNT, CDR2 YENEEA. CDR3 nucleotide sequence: TGTGCCAGCAGCTCACCGGGACTAGCGGGAGTAAGGACCTACAATGAGCAGTTCTTC. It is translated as CASSSPGLAGVRTYNEQFF.

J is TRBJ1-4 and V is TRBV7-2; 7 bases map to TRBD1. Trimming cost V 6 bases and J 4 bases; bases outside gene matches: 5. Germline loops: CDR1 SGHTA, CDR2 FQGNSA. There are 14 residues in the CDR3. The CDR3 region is CASRPTGINEKLFF. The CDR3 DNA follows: TGTGCCAGCAGACCGACAGGGATTAATGAAAAACTGTTTTTT. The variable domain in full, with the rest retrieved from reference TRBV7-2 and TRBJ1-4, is GAGVSQSPSNKVTEKGKDVELRCDPISGHTALYWYRQSLGQGLEFLIYFQGNSAPDKSGLPSDRFSAERTGGSVSTLTIQRTQQEDSAVYLCASRPTGINEKLFFGSGTQLSVL.

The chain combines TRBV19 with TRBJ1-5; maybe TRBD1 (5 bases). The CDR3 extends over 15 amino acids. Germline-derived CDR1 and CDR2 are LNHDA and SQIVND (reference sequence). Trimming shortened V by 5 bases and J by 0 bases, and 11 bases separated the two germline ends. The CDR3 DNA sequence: TGTGCCAGTAGTGAAAGACAGTTTAGCAATCAGCCCCAGCATTTT. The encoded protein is CASSERQFSNQPQHF.

DNA for the CDR3: TGTGCCAGCCTCGGGGGGGCCGGTCGAGAGACCCAGTACTTC. Translating it yields CASLGGAGRETQYF. The chain links TRBV6-5 to TRBJ2-5; 8 bases are shared with TRBD2. V lost 8 bases, J lost 4 bases, and 9 bases stayed unmatched. The CDR3 has 14 residues. Per germline, CDR1 MNHEY and CDR2 SVGAGI.

DNA for the CDR3: TGTGCCAGCAGTTCACCAGGAGGGAGCTCTGGAAACACCATATATTTT. Translated: CASSSPGGSSGNTIYF. The chain uses TRBV28 and TRBJ1-3; D is uncertain. The CDR3 loop spans 16 amino acids. CDR1 and CDR2 (germline): MDHEN, SYDVKM. V lost 4 bases to trimming and J lost 0 bases, with 13 bases between them.

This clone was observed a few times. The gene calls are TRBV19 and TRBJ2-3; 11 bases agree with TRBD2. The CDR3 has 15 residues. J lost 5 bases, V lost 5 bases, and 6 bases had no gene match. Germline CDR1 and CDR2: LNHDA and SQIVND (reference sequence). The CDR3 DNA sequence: TGTGCCAGTAGTGAGGGACTAGCGGAGCTAGATACGCAGTATTTT. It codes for CASSEGLAELDTQYF.

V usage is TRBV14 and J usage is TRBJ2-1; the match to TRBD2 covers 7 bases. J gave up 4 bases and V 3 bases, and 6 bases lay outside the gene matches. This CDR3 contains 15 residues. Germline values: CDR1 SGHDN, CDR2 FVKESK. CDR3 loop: CASSQGAGIYNEQFF. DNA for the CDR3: TGTGCCAGCAGCCAGGGAGCGGGGATATACAATGAGCAGTTCTTC.

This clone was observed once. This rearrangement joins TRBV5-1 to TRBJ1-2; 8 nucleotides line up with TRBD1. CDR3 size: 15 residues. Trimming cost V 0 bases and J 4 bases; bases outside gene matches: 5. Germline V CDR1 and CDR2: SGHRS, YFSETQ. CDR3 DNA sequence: TGCGCCAGCAGCTTGGGGACAGGGCGAGGCTATGGCTACACCTTC. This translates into CASSLGTGRGYGYTF.

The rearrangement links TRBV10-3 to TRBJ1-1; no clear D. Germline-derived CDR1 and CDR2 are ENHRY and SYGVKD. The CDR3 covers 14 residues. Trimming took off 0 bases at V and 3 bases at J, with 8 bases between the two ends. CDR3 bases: TGTGCCATCAGTGAGTCTCGAGGGTACACTGAAGCTTTCTTT. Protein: CAISESRGYTEAFF.